The 13 T cell receptor beta chains given below trace back to one sample, sequenced in a study of blood T cells in healthy people across ages. Alongside a J-beta primer mix, a sample-barcoded 5' primer served in a second PCR lasting about 7 to 12 cycles. TCRdb re-called the 5' RACE reads with MiXCR, one entry per CDR3 protein. The table has about 640,000 distinct CDR3 sequences, around three fifths seen once; the top ten hold around 37%. The sequenced sample consisted of blood. The receptor set was obtained from a man aged 55 to 70 in good health.

This clonotype was seen many times. The J gene is TRBJ2-1, the V gene TRBV10-3; a weak D match, TRBD2 (6 bases). V lost 8 bases and J lost 7, with 15 bases in between. The CDR3 has 13 amino acids. The germline gives CDR1 ENHRY, CDR2 SYGVKD. The CDR3 DNA is TGTGCCATCGGTGCTAGCGAGGTGAATGAGCAGTTCTTC. Translating it yields CAIGASEVNEQFF.

A single count supports this clonotype. The gene calls are TRBV28 and TRBJ1-2; possible D gene TRBD1, 6 bases. Germline CDR1 reads MDHEN; CDR2 reads SYDVKM. V lost 10 bases and J lost 4, with 19 bases in between. The CDR3 runs to 14 residues. CDR3 sequence reads: CATKMDSASYGYTF. CDR3 nucleotides: TGTGCCACCAAAATGGACAGCGCGAGCTATGGCTACACCTTC.

The CDR3 is CASGRAGDYNEQFF. Written as DNA, the CDR3 is TGTGCCAGCGGACGAGCGGGGGACTACAATGAGCAGTTCTTC. The V call is TRBV2, the J call TRBJ2-1; 8 positions agree with TRBD2. Germline loops: CDR1 SNHLY, CDR2 FYNNEI. V lost 8 bases, J lost 3 bases, and 6 bases stayed unmatched. The CDR3 covers 14 residues.

The V and J genes are TRBV7-2 and TRBJ2-1; D gene uncertain. Germline assignment: CDR1 SGHTA and CDR2 FQGNSA. There are 13 residues in the CDR3. The ends were cut back, 5 bases at V and 12 bases at J, with 17 bases in the middle. Written as DNA, the CDR3 is TGTGCCAGCAGCCCCAGAACAGATAGTAGGCAGTTCTTC. Translation: CASSPRTDSRQFF.

The CDR3 sequence: CAGKRQGPQETQYF. The CDR3 DNA reads as TGTGCCGGAAAACGACAGGGTCCCCAAGAGACCCAGTACTTC. The rearrangement links TRBV7-9 to TRBJ2-5; 7 bases align to TRBD1. V was pared by 11 bases and J by 1 base, with 10 bases of the junction left unmatched. CDR1 is SEHNR, CDR2 FQNEAQ, per germline (reference sequence). CDR3 length: 14 residues.

The rearrangement joins TRBV28 to TRBJ1-1; unclear D gene. The CDR3 length is 14 residues. Trimming took off 5 bases at V and 6 bases at J, with 16 bases between the two ends. Germline values: CDR1 MDHEN, CDR2 SYDVKM. The CDR3 DNA reads as TGTGCCAGCAGTGTATCGGCCTCTTTGGCTGAAGCTTTCTTT. Its translation is CASSVSASLAEAFF.

The rearrangement uses TRBV7-9 and TRBJ2-6, with TRBD1 identical over 7 bases. The junction had 7 bases not matched to a gene; V was cut back by 5 bases and J by 0 bases. This CDR3 is built from 17 residues. Germline V gene lookup returns CDR1 SEHNR and CDR2 FQNEAQ (reference sequence). The CDR3 nucleotides are TGTGCCAGCAGCCCCCTGGGGACAGACTCTGGGGCCAACGTCCTGACTTTC. Translation gives CASSPLGTDSGANVLTF.

This rearrangement joins TRBV3-1 to TRBJ2-3, with D perhaps TRBD2 (6 bases). The CDR3 sequence is 14 residues long. Per germline, CDR1 LGHDT and CDR2 YNNKEL (reference sequence). Trimming removed 4 bases at V and 5 bases at J, with 13 bases between. The CDR3 sequence is CASSPSTRGDTQYF. Written as DNA, the CDR3 is TGTGCCAGCAGCCCCTCGACTAGAGGAGATACGCAGTATTTT.

The chain uses TRBV25-1 and TRBJ1-2; 11 positions match TRBD1. The V segment lost 6 bases and the J segment 4 bases; nucleotides outside the gene matches: 7. This CDR3 is 15 amino acids long. The V gene's germline CDR1 is MGHDK and CDR2 SYGVNS. The CDR3 spells CASSVLGQGAYGYTF. In nucleotides, the CDR3 is TGTGCCAGCAGCGTCCTCGGACAGGGGGCCTATGGCTACACCTTC.

This clonotype was counted between two and nine times. V and J are TRBV20-1 and TRBJ2-1; 12 nucleotides agree with TRBD2. Germline V gene lookup returns CDR1 DFQATT and CDR2 SNEGSKA (reference sequence). CDR3 length: 14 amino acids. V was clipped by 5 bases and J by 3 bases; unmatched bases: 2. The CDR3 DNA follows: TGCAGTGCTCTGACTAGCGGGGGCTACAATGAGCAGTTCTTC. Translating it yields CSALTSGGYNEQFF.

Remarks on this clonotype: Germline is not matched at one junction end, which may reflect a read error. The rearrangement joins TRBV6-5 to TRBJ2-7; tentatively, D is TRBD1 (6 bases). Germline V CDR1 and CDR2: MNHEY, SVGAGI. The CDR3 sequence is 14 residues long. The CDR3 DNA follows: TGTGCCGGCAGTCCGGAACAGGGTTCCTACGAGCAGTACTTC. Protein product: CAGSPEQGSYEQYF.

V and J are TRBV15 and TRBJ2-1, with D perhaps being TRBD1 or TRBD2 (5 bases each). This CDR3 is 12 amino acids long. Germline V gives CDR1 LNHNV, CDR2 YYDKDF (reference sequence). V lost 1 base to trimming and J lost 10 bases, with 8 bases between them. The CDR3: CATSRAEGEQFF. Written as DNA, the CDR3 is TGTGCCACCAGCAGAGCCGAGGGGGAGCAGTTCTTC.

This chain links TRBV5-1 with TRBJ2-3; 12 bases match TRBD2. Germline loops: CDR1 SGHRS, CDR2 YFSETQ. The CDR3 spans 16 residues. V shed 6 bases and J 4 bases; nucleotides not matched to a gene: 9. The CDR3 region is CASTNLAGGDADTQYF. For the CDR3, the DNA is TGCGCCAGCACCAACCTAGCGGGGGGGGATGCAGATACGCAGTATTTT.